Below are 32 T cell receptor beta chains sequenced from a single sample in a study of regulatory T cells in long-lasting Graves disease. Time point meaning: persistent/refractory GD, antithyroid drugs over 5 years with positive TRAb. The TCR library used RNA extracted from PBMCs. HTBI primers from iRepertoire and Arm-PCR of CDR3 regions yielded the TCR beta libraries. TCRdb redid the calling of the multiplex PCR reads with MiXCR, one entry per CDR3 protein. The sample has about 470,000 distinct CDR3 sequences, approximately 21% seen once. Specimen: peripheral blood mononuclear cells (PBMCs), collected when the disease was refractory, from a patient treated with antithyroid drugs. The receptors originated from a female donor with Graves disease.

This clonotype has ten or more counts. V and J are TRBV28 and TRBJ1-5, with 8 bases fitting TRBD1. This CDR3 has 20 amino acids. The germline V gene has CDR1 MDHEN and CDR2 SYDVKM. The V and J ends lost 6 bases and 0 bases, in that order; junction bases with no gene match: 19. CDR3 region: CASSAPYAGTGFLSNQPQHF. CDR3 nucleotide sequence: TGTGCCAGCAGCGCTCCTTACGCCGGGACAGGCTTTCTTAGCAATCAGCCCCAGCATTTT.

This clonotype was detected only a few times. The CDR3 DNA reads TGTGCCAGCAGTTCCTCTAGCGGTTTGGGGAGGCAGTTCTTC. Translation: CASSSSSGLGRQFF. V and J are TRBV12-3 or TRBV12-4 and TRBJ2-1; 7 positions agree with TRBD2. Trimming cost V 4 bases and J 12 bases; bases outside gene matches: 12. This CDR3 is 14 amino acids long.

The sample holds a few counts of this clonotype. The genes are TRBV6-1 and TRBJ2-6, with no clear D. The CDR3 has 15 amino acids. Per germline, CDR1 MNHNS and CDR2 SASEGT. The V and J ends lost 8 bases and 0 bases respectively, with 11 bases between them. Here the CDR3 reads CASSPETSGANVLTF. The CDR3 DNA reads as TGTGCCAGCTCCCCGGAAACCTCTGGGGCCAACGTCCTGACTTTC.

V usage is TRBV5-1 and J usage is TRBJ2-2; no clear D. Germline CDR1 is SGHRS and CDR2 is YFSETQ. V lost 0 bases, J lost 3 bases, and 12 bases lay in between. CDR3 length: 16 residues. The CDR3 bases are TGCGCCAGCAGCTTGGAAAATGGACGGTACACCGGGGAGCTGTTTTTT. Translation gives CASSLENGRYTGELFF. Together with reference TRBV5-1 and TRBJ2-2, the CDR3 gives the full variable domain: KAGVTQTPRYLIKTRGQQVTLSCSPISGHRSVSWYQQTPGQGLQFLFEYFSETQRNKGNFPGRFSGRQFSNSRSEMNVSTLELGDSALYLCASSLENGRYTGELFFGEGSRLTVL.

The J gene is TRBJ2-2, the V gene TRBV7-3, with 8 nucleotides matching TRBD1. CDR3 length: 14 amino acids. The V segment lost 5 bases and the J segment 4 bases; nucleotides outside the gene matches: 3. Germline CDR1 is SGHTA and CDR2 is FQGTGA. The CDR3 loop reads CASSHTGGTGELFF. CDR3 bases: TGTGCCAGCAGCCATACAGGGGGCACCGGGGAGCTGTTTTTT.

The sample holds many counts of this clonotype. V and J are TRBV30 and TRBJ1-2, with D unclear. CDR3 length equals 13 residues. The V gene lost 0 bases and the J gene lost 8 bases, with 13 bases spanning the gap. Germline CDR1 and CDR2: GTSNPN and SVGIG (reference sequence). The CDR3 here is CAWSVGLPSGYTF. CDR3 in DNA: TGTGCCTGGAGTGTCGGATTACCTTCGGGCTACACCTTC.

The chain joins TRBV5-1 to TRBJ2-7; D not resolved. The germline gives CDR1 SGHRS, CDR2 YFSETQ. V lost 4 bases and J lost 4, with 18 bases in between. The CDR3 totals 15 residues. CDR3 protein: CASSQNPGPYYEQYF. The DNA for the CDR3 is TGCGCCAGCAGCCAAAATCCCGGGCCCTATTACGAGCAGTACTTC.

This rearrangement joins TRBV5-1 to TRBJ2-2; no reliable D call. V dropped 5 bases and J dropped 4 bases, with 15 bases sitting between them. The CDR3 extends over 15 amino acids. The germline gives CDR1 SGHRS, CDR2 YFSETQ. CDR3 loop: CASSPDGSGTGELFF. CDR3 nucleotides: TGCGCCAGCAGTCCGGATGGATCGGGCACCGGGGAGCTGTTTTTT.

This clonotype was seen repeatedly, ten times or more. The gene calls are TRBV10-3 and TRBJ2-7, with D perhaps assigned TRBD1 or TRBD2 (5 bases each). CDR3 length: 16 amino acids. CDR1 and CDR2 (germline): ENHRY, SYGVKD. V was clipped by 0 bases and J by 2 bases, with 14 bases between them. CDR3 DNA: TGTGCCATCAGTGAGTCGACGGGGCGATCCCCCTACGAGCAGTACTTC. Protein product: CAISESTGRSPYEQYF.

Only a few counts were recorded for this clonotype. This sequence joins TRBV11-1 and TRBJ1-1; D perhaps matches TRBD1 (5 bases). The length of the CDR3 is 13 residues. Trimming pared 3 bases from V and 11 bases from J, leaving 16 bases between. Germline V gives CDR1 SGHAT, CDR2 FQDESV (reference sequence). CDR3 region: CASSFAGDSRAFF. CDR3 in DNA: TGTGCCAGCAGCTTCGCGGGGGACTCGCGGGCTTTCTTT. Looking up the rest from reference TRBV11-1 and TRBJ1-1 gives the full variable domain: EAEVAQSPRYKITEKSQAVAFWCDPISGHATLYWYRQILGQGPELLVQFQDESVVDDSQLPKDRFSAERLKGVDSTLKIQPAELGDSAMYLCASSFAGDSRAFFGQGTRLTVV.

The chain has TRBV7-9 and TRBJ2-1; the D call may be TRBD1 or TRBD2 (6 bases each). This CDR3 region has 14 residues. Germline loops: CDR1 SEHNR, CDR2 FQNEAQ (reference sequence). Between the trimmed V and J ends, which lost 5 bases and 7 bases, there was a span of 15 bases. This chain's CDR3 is CASSTKGGWNEQFF. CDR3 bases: TGTGCCAGCAGCACAAAGGGGGGATGGAATGAGCAGTTCTTC.

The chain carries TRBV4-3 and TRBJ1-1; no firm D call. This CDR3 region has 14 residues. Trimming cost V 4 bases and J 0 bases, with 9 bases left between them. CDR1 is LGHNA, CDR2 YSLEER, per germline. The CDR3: CASSPRWMNTEAFF. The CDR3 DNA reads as TGCGCCAGCAGCCCGCGGTGGATGAACACTGAAGCTTTCTTT.

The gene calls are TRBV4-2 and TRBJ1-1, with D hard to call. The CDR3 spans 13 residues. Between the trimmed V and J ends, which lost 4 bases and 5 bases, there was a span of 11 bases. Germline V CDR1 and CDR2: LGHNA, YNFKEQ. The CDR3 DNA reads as TGTGCCAGCAGCCGCCTAGGGCAGACTGAAGCTTTCTTT. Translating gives CASSRLGQTEAFF.

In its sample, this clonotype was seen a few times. The CDR3 DNA reads as TGCAGCGCCACCGGCGGGGGGTCTGGGGCCAACGTCCTGACTTTC. Translating gives CSATGGGSGANVLTF. The chain joins TRBV29-1 to TRBJ2-6; TRBD2 agrees at 8 bases. The V gene end was trimmed by 7 bases and the J gene end by 1 base; junction bases not matched to a gene: 6. Germline CDR1 and CDR2: SQVTM and ANQGSEA. This CDR3 is 15 amino acids long. Together with reference TRBV29-1 and TRBJ2-6, the CDR3 gives the full variable domain: SAVISQKPSRDICQRGTSLTIQCQVDSQVTMMFWYRQQPGQSLTLIATANQGSEATYESGFVIDKFPISRPNLTFSTLTVSNMSPEDSSIYLCSATGGGSGANVLTFGAGSRLTVL.

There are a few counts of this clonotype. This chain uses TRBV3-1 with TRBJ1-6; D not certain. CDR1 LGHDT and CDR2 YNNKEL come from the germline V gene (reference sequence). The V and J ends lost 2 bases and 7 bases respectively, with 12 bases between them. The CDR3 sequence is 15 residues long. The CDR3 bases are TGTGCCAGCAGCCAATTGGACGGGGAAAATTCACCCCTCCACTTT. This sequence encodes CASSQLDGENSPLHF.

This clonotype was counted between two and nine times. CDR3 region: CASSLYSPEHEQYF. CDR3 nucleotides: TGTGCCAGCAGCTTATACTCTCCTGAACACGAGCAGTACTTC. This chain connects TRBV7-2 to TRBJ2-7; D gene ambiguous. V was clipped by 2 bases and J by 5 bases, with 13 bases between them. Per the germline V gene, CDR1 is SGHTA and CDR2 is FQGNSA. The CDR3 has 14 amino acids.

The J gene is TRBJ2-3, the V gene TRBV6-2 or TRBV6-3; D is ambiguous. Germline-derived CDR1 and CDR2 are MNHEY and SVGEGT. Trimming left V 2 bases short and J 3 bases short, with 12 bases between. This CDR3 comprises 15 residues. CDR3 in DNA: TGTGCCAGCAGTTACGGCCCCTCTCGGACAGATACGCAGTATTTT. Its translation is CASSYGPSRTDTQYF.

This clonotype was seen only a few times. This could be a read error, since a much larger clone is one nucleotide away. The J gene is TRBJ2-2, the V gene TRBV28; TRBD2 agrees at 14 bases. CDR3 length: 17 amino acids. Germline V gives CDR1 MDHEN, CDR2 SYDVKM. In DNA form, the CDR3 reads TGTGCCAGCGGTTTAGACGGGACTAGCGGGAGAACCGGGGAGCTGTTTTTT. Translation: CASGLDGTSGRTGELFF.

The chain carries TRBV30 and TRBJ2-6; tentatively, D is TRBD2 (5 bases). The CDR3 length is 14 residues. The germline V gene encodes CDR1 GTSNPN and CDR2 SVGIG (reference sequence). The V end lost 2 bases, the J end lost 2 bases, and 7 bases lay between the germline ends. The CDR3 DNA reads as TGTGCCTGGAGTCCCGGGGCTGGGGCCAACGTCCTGACTTTC. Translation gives CAWSPGAGANVLTF.

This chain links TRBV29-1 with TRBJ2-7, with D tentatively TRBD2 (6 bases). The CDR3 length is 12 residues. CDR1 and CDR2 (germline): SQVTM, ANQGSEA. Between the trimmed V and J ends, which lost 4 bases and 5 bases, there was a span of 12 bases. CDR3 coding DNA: TGCAGCGTTGGGAGGGGCCGCGACGAGCAGTACTTC. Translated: CSVGRGRDEQYF.

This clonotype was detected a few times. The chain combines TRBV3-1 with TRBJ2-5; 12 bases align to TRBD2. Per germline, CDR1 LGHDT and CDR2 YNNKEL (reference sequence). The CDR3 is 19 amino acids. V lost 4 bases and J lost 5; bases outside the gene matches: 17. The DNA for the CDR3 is TGTGCCAGCAGCCCTCCACTATGGGCTAGCGGGAGGGCCGAGGAGACCCAGTACTTC. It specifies CASSPPLWASGRAEETQYF.

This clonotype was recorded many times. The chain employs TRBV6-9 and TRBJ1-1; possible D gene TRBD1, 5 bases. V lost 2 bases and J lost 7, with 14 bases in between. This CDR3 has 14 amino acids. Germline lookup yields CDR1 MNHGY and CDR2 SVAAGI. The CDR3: CASSYAPGTREAFF. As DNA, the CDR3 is TGTGCCAGCAGTTATGCCCCGGGGACCCGTGAAGCTTTCTTT.

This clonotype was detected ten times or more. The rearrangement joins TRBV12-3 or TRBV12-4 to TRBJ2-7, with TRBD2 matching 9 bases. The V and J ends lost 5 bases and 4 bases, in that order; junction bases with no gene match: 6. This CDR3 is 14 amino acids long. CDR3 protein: CASSILAGDYEQYF. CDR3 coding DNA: TGTGCCAGCAGTATACTAGCGGGTGATTACGAGCAGTACTTC.

This CDR3 is CASSWDADKDEAFF. CDR3 sequence (DNA): TGTGCCAGTTCCTGGGACGCAGACAAAGATGAAGCTTTCTTT. The genes are TRBV7-9 and TRBJ1-1, with D possibly matching TRBD1 (5 bases). The CDR3 loop spans 14 amino acids. Germline V gene lookup returns CDR1 SEHNR and CDR2 FQNEAQ (reference sequence). V dropped 9 bases and J dropped 7 bases, with 21 bases sitting between them.

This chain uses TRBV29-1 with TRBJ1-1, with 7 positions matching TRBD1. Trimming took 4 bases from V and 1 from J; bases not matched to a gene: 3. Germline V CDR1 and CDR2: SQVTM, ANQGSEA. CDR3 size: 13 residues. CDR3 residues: CSVAGQENTEAFF. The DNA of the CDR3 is TGCAGCGTTGCAGGACAGGAGAACACTGAAGCTTTCTTT.

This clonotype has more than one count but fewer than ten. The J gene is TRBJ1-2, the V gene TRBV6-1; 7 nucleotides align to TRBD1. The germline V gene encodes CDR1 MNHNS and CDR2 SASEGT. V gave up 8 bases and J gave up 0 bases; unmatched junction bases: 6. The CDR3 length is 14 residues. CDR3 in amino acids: CASHEGTANYGYTF. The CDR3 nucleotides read TGTGCCAGCCATGAGGGGACAGCTAACTATGGCTACACCTTC.

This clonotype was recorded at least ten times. The CDR3 loop is CASSLWGLYGYTF. The CDR3 DNA is TGTGCCAGCAGTTTATGGGGCCTCTATGGCTACACCTTC. The chain links TRBV28 to TRBJ1-2; D gene ambiguous. The germline CDR1 and CDR2 sequences are MDHEN and SYDVKM. The V gene lost 0 bases and the J gene lost 4 bases, with 6 bases spanning the gap. The CDR3 covers 13 residues.

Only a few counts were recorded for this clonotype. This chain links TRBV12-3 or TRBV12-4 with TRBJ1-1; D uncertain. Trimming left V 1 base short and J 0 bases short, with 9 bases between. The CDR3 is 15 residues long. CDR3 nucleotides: TGTGCCAGCAGTTTAGGTCAGACTCTGAACACTGAAGCTTTCTTT. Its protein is CASSLGQTLNTEAFF.

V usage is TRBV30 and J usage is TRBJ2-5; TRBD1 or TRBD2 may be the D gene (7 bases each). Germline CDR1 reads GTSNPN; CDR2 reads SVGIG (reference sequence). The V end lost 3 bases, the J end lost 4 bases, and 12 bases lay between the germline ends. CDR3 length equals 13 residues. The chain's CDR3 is CAWSQGGRETQYF. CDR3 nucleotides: TGTGCCTGGAGCCAGGGGGGGAGAGAGACCCAGTACTTC.

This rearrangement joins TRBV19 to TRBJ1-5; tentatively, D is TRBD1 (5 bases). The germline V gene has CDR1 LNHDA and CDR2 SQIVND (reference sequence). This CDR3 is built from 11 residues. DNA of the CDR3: TGTGGCTCAGGGAGCAATCAGCCCCAGCATTTT. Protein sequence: CGSGSNQPQHF. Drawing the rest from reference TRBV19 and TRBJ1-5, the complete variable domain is DGGITQSPKYLFRKEGQNVTLSCEQNLNHDAMYWYRQDPGQGLRLIYYSQIVNDFQKGDIAEGYSVSREKKESFPLTVTSAQKNPTAFYLCGSGSNQPQHFGDGTRLSIL.

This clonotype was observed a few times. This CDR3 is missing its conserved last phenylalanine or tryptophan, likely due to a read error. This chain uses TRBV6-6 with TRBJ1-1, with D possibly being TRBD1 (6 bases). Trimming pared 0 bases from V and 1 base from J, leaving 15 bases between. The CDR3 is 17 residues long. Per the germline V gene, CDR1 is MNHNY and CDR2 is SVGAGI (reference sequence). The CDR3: CASSYSGRGGWNTEAFS. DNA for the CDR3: TGTGCCAGCAGTTACTCGGGCAGGGGCGGTTGGAACACTGAAGCTTTCTCT.

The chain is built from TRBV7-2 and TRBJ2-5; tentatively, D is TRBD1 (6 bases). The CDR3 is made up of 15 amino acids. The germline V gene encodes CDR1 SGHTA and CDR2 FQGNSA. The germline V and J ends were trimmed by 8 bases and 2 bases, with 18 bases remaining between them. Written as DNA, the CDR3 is TGTGCCAGCGGCCCCGTTGGACAGATTCAAGAGACCCAGTACTTC. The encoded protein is CASGPVGQIQETQYF.